The present entry profiles one T cell receptor (beta chain) with its context. The data were taken from a study of control samples from healthy donors and cancer patients. Method: immunoSEQ multiplex PCR; TCRdb's copy keeps in-frame clones and lacks some. The table has some 120,000 clones, more than 85% seen once. Germline V gene sequence: CDR1 LNHDA, CDR2 SQIVND (reference sequence). V was cut by 4 bases and J by 5 bases, with 12 bases left in between. The CDR3 spans 13 residues. The chain links TRBV19 to TRBJ2-7, with a tentative D call TRBD1 (5 bases). The TCR sequence derives from a man aged 25 to 40 in good health. Sample: blood. CDR3 sequence reads: CASSRTGVDEQYF. CDR3 sequence (DNA): TGTGCCAGTAGTAGAACAGGAGTGGACGAGCAGTACTTC.